The T cell receptor beta chain under discussion was sequenced for a study of CD8 T cells in Susac syndrome. Controls matched for age and sex were healthy donors. Both CD4+ and CD8+ T cells were negatively isolated, and TEMRA cells underwent FACS enrichment. RNA in amounts of roughly 0.5 to 1 ug was reverse transcribed with random hexamers. TCRdb reprocessed the immunoSEQ multiplex PCR reads via MiXCR and lists one record per CDR3 protein. The sample records fewer than 150,000 distinct CDR3 sequences, over 85% being singletons. The CDR3 has 17 amino acids. The sample comprised CD8+ T cells from PBMCs. The rearrangement uses TRBV12-2 and TRBJ1-5; the DNA was not compared with TRBD1, the D call given in the table. TRBV12-2 is designated a pseudogene. The TCR originated in a human donor in good health. The CDR3 loop reads CASRPGDDRQWDQPQHF. The CDR3 DNA sequence: TGTGCAAGTCGCCCAGGCGACGACAGGCAATGGGATCAGCCCCAGCATTTT.